One sample yielded the 25 T cell receptor beta chains listed below, sequenced in a study of T cell changes during pregnancy in multiple sclerosis. Using immunoSEQ multiplex PCR, the repertoire was profiled, and TCRdb retains in-frame clones only, with some absent. The repertoire includes more than 55,000 clones, around 93% of them detected once, and 3.6% sits in the top ten. The starting material was peripheral blood, obtained after pregnancy. The receptors come from a female donor in good health, enrolled as a control in a pregnancy study.

The chain recombines TRBV4-1 with TRBJ2-5, with 11 bases matching TRBD1. Germline V lookup: CDR1 MGHRA, CDR2 YSYEKL. V lost 4 bases, J lost 4 bases, and 5 bases stayed unmatched. The CDR3 length is 15 residues. The CDR3 DNA reads TGCGCCAGCAGCCTCCGGACAGGGGGCCCAGAGACCCAGTACTTC. It codes for CASSLRTGGPETQYF.

This chain joins TRBV6-1 and TRBJ2-1; TRBD2 aligns across 13 bases. Per germline, CDR1 MNHNS and CDR2 SASEGT. CDR3 size: 15 residues. V trimming: 1 base; J trimming: 7 bases; junction bases outside the gene matches: 1. As DNA, the CDR3 is TGTGCCAGCAGTGAAGGGACTAGCGGGAGAAATGAGCAGTTCTTC. It is translated as CASSEGTSGRNEQFF.

This clone came up once. V and J are TRBV5-3 and TRBJ2-7; 10 bases align to TRBD1. TRBV5-3 is classed as an ORF, of uncertain function. The CDR3 totals 15 residues. Trimming removed 3 bases from V and 2 bases from J; junction bases left unmatched: 5. The CDR3 coding sequence is TGTGCCAGAAGCTATTCCGACAGGGGGCCCTACGAGCAGTACTTC. It codes for CARSYSDRGPYEQYF.

The chain combines TRBV2 with TRBJ1-5; the D is unclear. V dropped 0 bases and J dropped 8 bases, with 14 bases sitting between them. This CDR3 has 15 amino acids. Germline V gene lookup returns CDR1 SNHLY and CDR2 FYNNEI. CDR3 DNA sequence: TGTGCCAGCAGTGAAGCGAGGCGGTCGGAGGAGCCCCAGCATTTT. Translation: CASSEARRSEEPQHF.

This clone showed up just once. The chain uses TRBV7-8 and TRBJ2-7; 11 nucleotides match TRBD1. From germline, CDR1 is SGHVS and CDR2 FQNEAQ. CDR3 size: 15 residues. V dropped 4 bases and J dropped 5; count of bases not matched to a gene: 7. The CDR3 bases are TGTGCCAGCAGCTCCCTGGACAGGGGGCTTAACGAGCAGTACTTC. Its protein is CASSSLDRGLNEQYF.

The chain links TRBV11-2 to TRBJ2-1; TRBD2 matches at 10 bases. The CDR3 is made up of 16 amino acids. In germline, CDR1 is SGHAT, CDR2 FQNNGV. With 4 bases clipped from V and 5 bases from J, the junction kept 8 bases outside the gene matches. The CDR3 is CASSSPGLALNNEQFF. In DNA, the CDR3 is TGTGCCAGCAGCTCCCCGGGACTAGCGTTGAACAATGAGCAGTTCTTC.

V and J are TRBV4-2 and TRBJ1-5; D is ambiguous. CDR1 and CDR2 (germline): LGHNA, YNFKEQ. The CDR3 is 14 amino acids. V lost 0 bases, J lost 9 bases, and 12 bases lay in between. CDR3 protein: CASSQDAGPGPQHF. The CDR3 nucleotides are TGTGCCAGCAGCCAAGATGCAGGCCCCGGGCCCCAGCATTTT.

The genes are TRBV7-2 and TRBJ2-2, with a possible D match to TRBD2 (6 bases). The germline V gene encodes CDR1 SGHTA and CDR2 FQGNSA. V was clipped by 3 bases and J by 6 bases, with 11 bases between them. The CDR3 contains 14 residues. CDR3 in DNA: TGTGCCAGCAGCTTCGGACTAAGGGCCGGGGAGCTGTTTTTT. Residues: CASSFGLRAGELFF.

V and J are TRBV7-2 and TRBJ2-1; 12 nucleotides align to TRBD2. Germline V CDR1 and CDR2: SGHTA, FQGNSA. The J segment lost 6 bases and the V segment lost 2 bases, leaving 2 bases of the junction unmatched. The CDR3 runs 15 residues. In DNA form, the CDR3 reads TGTGCCAGCAGCTTAATGACTAGCGGGAGCAATGAGCAGTTCTTC. Translated, it gives CASSLMTSGSNEQFF.

J is TRBJ2-5 and V is TRBV27, with a tentative D call TRBD1 (7 bases). CDR3 size: 14 residues. V was clipped by 3 bases and J by 5 bases, with 13 bases between them. Germline CDR1 is MNHEY and CDR2 is SMNVEV (reference sequence). Here the CDR3 DNA reads TGTGCCAGCAGTTTGGATGGAGGGGGCGAGACCCAGTACTTC. It specifies CASSLDGGGETQYF.

The V and J genes are TRBV29-1 and TRBJ1-2; a weak D match, TRBD1 (6 bases). Germline CDR1 is SQVTM and CDR2 is ANQGSEA. V was clipped by 4 bases and J by 4 bases, with 10 bases between them. The CDR3 is made up of 12 amino acids. The CDR3 region has the DNA TGCAGCGTTGGGGGGCAGGGCTATGGCTACACCTTC. Translation: CSVGGQGYGYTF. The full variable domain, in which reference TRBV29-1 and TRBJ1-2 provide the parts outside the CDR3, is SAVISQKPSRDICQRGTSLTIQCQVDSQVTMMFWYRQQPGQSLTLIATANQGSEATYESGFVIDKFPISRPNLTFSTLTVSNMSPEDSSIYLCSVGGQGYGYTFGSGTRLTVV.

The rearrangement links TRBV6-1 to TRBJ2-1, with D tentatively TRBD2 (6 bases). The CDR3 runs to 13 residues. Germline values: CDR1 MNHNS, CDR2 SASEGT. Trimming pared 4 bases from V and 9 bases from J, leaving 13 bases between. CDR3 sequence: CASSVTSRIEQFF. CDR3 nucleotides: TGTGCCAGCAGTGTCACTAGCAGGATTGAGCAGTTCTTC.

The genes are TRBV5-1 and TRBJ1-2, with D perhaps TRBD1 (6 bases). With 3 bases removed from V and 5 bases from J, the gap between germline ends came to 17 bases. Per the germline V gene, CDR1 is SGHRS and CDR2 is YFSETQ. The CDR3 runs 15 residues. This chain's CDR3 is CASSSTGPQVYGYTF. CDR3 sequence (DNA): TGCGCCAGCAGCTCCACAGGGCCCCAGGTATATGGCTACACCTTC. Together with reference TRBV5-1 and TRBJ1-2, the CDR3 gives the full variable domain: KAGVTQTPRYLIKTRGQQVTLSCSPISGHRSVSWYQQTPGQGLQFLFEYFSETQRNKGNFPGRFSGRQFSNSRSEMNVSTLELGDSALYLCASSSTGPQVYGYTFGSGTRLTVV.

The chain couples TRBV5-4 to TRBJ2-1; 7 nucleotides align to TRBD1. V shed 2 bases, J shed 7 bases, and the junction held 6 bases outside the gene matches. There are 14 residues in the CDR3. CDR1 is SGHNT and CDR2 is YYREEE in the germline V gene (reference sequence). CDR3 nucleotides: TGTGCCAGCAGCTTCCCAGGGGGTAGGAATGAGCAGTTCTTC. It is translated as CASSFPGGRNEQFF.

The V gene is TRBV18, the J gene TRBJ2-5; TRBD2 might be the D (7 bases). Germline V lookup: CDR1 KGHSH, CDR2 LQKENI. V lost 0 bases and J 5 bases, leaving 10 bases between the germline ends. The CDR3 is made up of 14 amino acids. The CDR3 DNA reads TGTGCCAGCTCACCACCGGCGGGGGCCGAGACCCAGTACTTC. It translates to CASSPPAGAETQYF.

This chain links TRBV6-1 with TRBJ2-2, with 10 positions matching TRBD1. Germline CDR1 reads MNHNS; CDR2 reads SASEGT. After removal of 4 bases from V and 0 bases from J, the junction contained 8 bases not matched to a gene. This CDR3 is built from 18 residues. The CDR3 DNA reads as TGTGCCAGCAGTGGGGACAGGGGCAGGGTCTCGAACACCGGGGAGCTGTTTTTT. It translates to CASSGDRGRVSNTGELFF.

The chain joins TRBV7-9 to TRBJ2-1, with 12 bases that match TRBD2. The germline V gene has CDR1 SEHNR and CDR2 FQNEAQ (reference sequence). The CDR3 has 15 amino acids. V dropped 5 bases and J dropped 7; count of bases not matched to a gene: 6. Here the CDR3 reads CASSRSGTSGNEQFF. As DNA, the CDR3 is TGTGCCAGCAGCCGCTCAGGGACTAGCGGGAATGAGCAGTTCTTC.

The V call is TRBV6-5, the J call TRBJ2-7; TRBD1 agrees at 7 bases. Trimming cost V 4 bases and J 9 bases; bases outside gene matches: 18. CDR3 size: 16 residues. Germline lookup yields CDR1 MNHEY and CDR2 SVGAGI. CDR3 amino acids: CASSSPRQGHPLVQYF. DNA for the CDR3: TGTGCCAGCAGTTCCCCTCGACAGGGCCACCCCCTGGTGCAGTACTTC.

A single count supports this clone. The V call is TRBV5-6, the J call TRBJ2-1, with 8 bases matching TRBD1. V lost 5 bases, J lost 10 bases, and 17 bases stayed unmatched. The CDR3 consists of 16 residues. Germline values: CDR1 SGHDT, CDR2 YYEEEE. As DNA, the CDR3 is TGTGCCAGCAGTCCTATTGGATCGGACAGGGTAAACGAGCAGTTCTTC. Amino acid sequence: CASSPIGSDRVNEQFF.

The gene calls are TRBV5-4 and TRBJ1-4; maybe TRBD1 (6 bases). Trimming took off 4 bases at V and 4 bases at J, with 14 bases between the two ends. This CDR3 has 15 amino acids. Germline assignment: CDR1 SGHNT and CDR2 YYREEE (reference sequence). The CDR3 DNA sequence: TGTGCCAGCAGCCTTAGGACAGAGATTAATGAAAAACTGTTTTTT. Encoded protein: CASSLRTEINEKLFF. Based on the CDR3 plus reference TRBV5-4 and TRBJ1-4, the full variable domain is ETGVTQSPTHLIKTRGQQVTLRCSSQSGHNTVSWYQQALGQGPQFIFQYYREEENGRGNFPPRFSGLQFPNYSSELNVNALELDDSALYLCASSLRTEINEKLFFGSGTQLSVL.

The chain uses TRBV29-1 and TRBJ1-1; no reliable D call. The CDR3 extends over 16 amino acids. Looked up from germline, CDR1 is SQVTM and CDR2 is ANQGSEA. Between the trimmed V and J ends, which lost 1 base and 3 bases, there was a span of 18 bases. CDR3 coding DNA: TGCAGCGTTGAAGCTATGGTTCGAGTTAGCGACACTGAAGCTTTCTTT. Residues: CSVEAMVRVSDTEAFF.

The chain uses TRBV4-1 and TRBJ2-7; TRBD1 matches at 10 bases. Unmatched junction bases numbered 5, after V lost 1 base and J lost 5 bases. Per germline, CDR1 MGHRA and CDR2 YSYEKL. The CDR3 loop spans 15 amino acids. The DNA of the CDR3 is TGCGCCAGCAGCCAAGGACAGGGGGCTACCCACGAGCAGTACTTC. Translated, it gives CASSQGQGATHEQYF.

The genes are TRBV29-1 and TRBJ2-2; 7 bases agree with TRBD2. The CDR3 has 15 amino acids. The V gene's germline CDR1 is SQVTM and CDR2 ANQGSEA. DNA for the CDR3: TGCAGTTTGGGGGAGGGGCGCAGATACACCGGGGAGCTGTTTTTT. This translates into CSLGEGRRYTGELFF.

This chain joins TRBV4-3 and TRBJ2-5; 11 bases are a match to TRBD2. The J segment lost 5 bases and the V segment lost 0 bases, leaving 5 bases of the junction unmatched. CDR3 length: 16 amino acids. Germline V gene sequence: CDR1 LGHNA, CDR2 YSLEER. The DNA for the CDR3 is TGCGCCAGCAGCCAAGATACCCCTAGCGGGGGGGAGACCCAGTACTTC. Protein sequence: CASSQDTPSGGETQYF.

The chain has TRBV5-6 and TRBJ1-3; D gene unclear. The CDR3 runs 14 residues. V lost 0 bases and J lost 3, with 7 bases in between. CDR1 SGHDT and CDR2 YYEEEE come from the germline V gene. The CDR3 here is CASSLGPFGNTIYF. CDR3 in DNA: TGTGCCAGCAGCTTGGGGCCATTTGGAAACACCATATATTTT.